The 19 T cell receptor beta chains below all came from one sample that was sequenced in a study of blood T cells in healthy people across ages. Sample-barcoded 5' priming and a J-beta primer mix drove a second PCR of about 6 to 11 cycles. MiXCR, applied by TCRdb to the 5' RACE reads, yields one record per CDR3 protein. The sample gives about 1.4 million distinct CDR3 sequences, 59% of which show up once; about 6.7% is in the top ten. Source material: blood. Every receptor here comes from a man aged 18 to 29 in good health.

The CDR3 loop reads CASSFLTGVGKNIQYF. In DNA, the CDR3 is TGTGCCAGCAGTTTTCTCACAGGGGTTGGTAAAAACATTCAGTACTTC. This rearrangement joins TRBV6-6 to TRBJ2-4; 7 bases map to TRBD1. CDR1 and CDR2 (germline): MNHNY, SVGAGI (reference sequence). The length of the CDR3 is 16 residues. V dropped 4 bases and J dropped 4; count of bases not matched to a gene: 10.

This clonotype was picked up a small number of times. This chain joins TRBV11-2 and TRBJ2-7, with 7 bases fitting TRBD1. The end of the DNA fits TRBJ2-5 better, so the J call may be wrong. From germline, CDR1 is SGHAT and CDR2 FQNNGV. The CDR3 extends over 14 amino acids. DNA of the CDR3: TGTGCCAGCAGCTTAGATACAGGGGAAGAGACCCAGTACTTC. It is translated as CASSLDTGEETQYF.

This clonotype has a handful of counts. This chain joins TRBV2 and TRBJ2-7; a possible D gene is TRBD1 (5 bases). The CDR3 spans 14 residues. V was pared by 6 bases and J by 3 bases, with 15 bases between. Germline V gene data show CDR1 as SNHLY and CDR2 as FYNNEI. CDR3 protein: CASSRAGNFYEQYF. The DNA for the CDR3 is TGTGCCAGCAGCCGGGCAGGGAATTTCTACGAGCAGTACTTC.

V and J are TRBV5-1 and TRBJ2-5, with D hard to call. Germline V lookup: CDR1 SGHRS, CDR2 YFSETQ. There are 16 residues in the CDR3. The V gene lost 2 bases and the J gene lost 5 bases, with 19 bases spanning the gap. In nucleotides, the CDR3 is TGCGCCAGCAGCTTTTCGGGTCCCCAGCCTGGCGAGACCCAGTACTTC. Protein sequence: CASSFSGPQPGETQYF. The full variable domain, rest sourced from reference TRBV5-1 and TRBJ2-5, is KAGVTQTPRYLIKTRGQQVTLSCSPISGHRSVSWYQQTPGQGLQFLFEYFSETQRNKGNFPGRFSGRQFSNSRSEMNVSTLELGDSALYLCASSFSGPQPGETQYFGPGTRLLVL.

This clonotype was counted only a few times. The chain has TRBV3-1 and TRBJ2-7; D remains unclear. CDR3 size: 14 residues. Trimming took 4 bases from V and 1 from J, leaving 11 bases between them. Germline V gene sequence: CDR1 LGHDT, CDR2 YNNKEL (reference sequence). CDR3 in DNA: TGTGCCAGCAGCCCATACAGCGTATCCTACGAGCAGTACTTC. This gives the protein CASSPYSVSYEQYF.

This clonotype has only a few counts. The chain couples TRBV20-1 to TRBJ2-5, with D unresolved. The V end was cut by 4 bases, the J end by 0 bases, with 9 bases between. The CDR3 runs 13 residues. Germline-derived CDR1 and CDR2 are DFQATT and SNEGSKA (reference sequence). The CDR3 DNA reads TGCAGTGCTACCAGACGTAACCAAGAGACCCAGTACTTC. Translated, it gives CSATRRNQETQYF.

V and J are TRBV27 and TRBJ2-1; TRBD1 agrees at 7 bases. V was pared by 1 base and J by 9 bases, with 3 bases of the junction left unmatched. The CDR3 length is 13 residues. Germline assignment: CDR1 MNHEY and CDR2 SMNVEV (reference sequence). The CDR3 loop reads CASSLYRGSEQFF. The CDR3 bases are TGTGCCAGCAGTTTATACAGGGGAAGTGAGCAGTTCTTC.

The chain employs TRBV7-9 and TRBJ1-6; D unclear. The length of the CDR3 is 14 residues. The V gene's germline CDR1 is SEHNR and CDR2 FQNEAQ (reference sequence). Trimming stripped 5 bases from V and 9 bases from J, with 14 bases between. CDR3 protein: CASSLGSGGSPLHF. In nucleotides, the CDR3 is TGTGCCAGCAGCCTCGGGAGCGGAGGTTCACCCCTCCACTTT.

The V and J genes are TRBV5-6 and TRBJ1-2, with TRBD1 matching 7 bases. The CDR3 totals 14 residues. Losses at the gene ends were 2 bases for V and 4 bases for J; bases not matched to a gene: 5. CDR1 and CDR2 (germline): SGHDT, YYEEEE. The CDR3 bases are TGTGCCAGCAGCTTTGGGGACAGTGCCTATGGCTACACCTTC. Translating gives CASSFGDSAYGYTF.

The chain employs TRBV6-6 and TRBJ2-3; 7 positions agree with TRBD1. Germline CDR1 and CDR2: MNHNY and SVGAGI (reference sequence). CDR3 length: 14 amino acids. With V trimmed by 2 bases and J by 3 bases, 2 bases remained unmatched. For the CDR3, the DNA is TGTGCCAGCAGTTACGACAGGGAGACAGATACGCAGTATTTT. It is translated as CASSYDRETDTQYF.

DNA of the CDR3: TGTGCCAGCAGTTTAGGGACGGGGCTAGGCGAAAAACTGTTTTTT. It translates to CASSLGTGLGEKLFF. The chain has TRBV27 and TRBJ1-4; D may be TRBD1 (5 bases). Trimming removed 2 bases from V and 8 bases from J, with 15 bases in between. CDR3 length: 15 residues. Germline CDR1 and CDR2: MNHEY and SMNVEV (reference sequence).

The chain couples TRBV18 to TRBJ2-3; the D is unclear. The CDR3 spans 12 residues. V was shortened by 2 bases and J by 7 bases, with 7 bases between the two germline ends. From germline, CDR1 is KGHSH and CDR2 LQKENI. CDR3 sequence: CASSPEENTQYF. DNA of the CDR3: TGTGCCAGCTCACCAGAGGAGAATACGCAGTATTTT.

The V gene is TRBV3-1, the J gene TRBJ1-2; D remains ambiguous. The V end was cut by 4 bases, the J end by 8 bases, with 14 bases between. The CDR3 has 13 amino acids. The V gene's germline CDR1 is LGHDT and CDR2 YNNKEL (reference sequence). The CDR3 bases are TGTGCCAGCAGCCCCTTGGAGGGTGTGGGCTACACCTTC. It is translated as CASSPLEGVGYTF. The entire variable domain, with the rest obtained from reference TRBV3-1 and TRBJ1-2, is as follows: DTAVSQTPKYLVTQMGNDKSIKCEQNLGHDTMYWYKQDSKKFLKIMFSYNNKELIINETVPNRFSPKSPDKAHLNLHINSLELGDSAVYFCASSPLEGVGYTFGSGTRLTVV.

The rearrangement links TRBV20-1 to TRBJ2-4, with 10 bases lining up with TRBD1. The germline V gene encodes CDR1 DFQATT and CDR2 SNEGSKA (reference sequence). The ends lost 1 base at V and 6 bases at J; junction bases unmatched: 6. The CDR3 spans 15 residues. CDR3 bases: TGCAGTGCTAGAGCCCCCGGGACAGGGGTAAACATTCAGTACTTC. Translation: CSARAPGTGVNIQYF.

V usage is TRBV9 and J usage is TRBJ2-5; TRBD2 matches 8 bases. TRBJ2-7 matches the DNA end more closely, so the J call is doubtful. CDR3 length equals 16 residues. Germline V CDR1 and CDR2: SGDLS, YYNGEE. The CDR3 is CASSVGKGLELYEQYF. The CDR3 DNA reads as TGTGCCAGCAGTGTTGGGAAGGGACTAGAGTTATACGAGCAGTACTTC.

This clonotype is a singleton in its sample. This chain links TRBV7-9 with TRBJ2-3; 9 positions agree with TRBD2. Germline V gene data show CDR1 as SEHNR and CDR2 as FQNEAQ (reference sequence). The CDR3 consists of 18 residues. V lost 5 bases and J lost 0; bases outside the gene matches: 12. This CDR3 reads CASSLLSSGTPSTDTQYF. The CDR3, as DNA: TGTGCCAGCAGCCTGTTGTCTAGCGGGACGCCAAGCACAGATACGCAGTATTTT.

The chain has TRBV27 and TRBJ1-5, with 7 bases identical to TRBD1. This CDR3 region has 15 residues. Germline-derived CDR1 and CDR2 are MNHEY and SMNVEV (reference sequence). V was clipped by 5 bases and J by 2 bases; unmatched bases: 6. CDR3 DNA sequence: TGTGCCAGCAGTGGAGGGGGCGAAGGCAATCAGCCCCAGCATTTT. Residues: CASSGGGEGNQPQHF.

The CDR3 region has the DNA TGTGCCAGCTCACCGTCCCGGGACAGGGATGGCTACACCTTC. Protein sequence: CASSPSRDRDGYTF. The chain is built from TRBV18 and TRBJ1-2; 9 bases line up with TRBD1. The trim removed 3 bases at V and 6 bases at J, leaving 5 bases unmatched. The CDR3 loop spans 14 amino acids. Germline CDR1 and CDR2: KGHSH and LQKENI.

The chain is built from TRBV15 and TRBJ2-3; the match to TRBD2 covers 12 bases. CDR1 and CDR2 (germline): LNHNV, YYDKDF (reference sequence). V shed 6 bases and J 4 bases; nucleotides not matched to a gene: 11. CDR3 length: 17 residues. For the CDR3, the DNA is TGTGCCACCAGTACTACTGCGGCTAGCGGGAGGGCAGATACGCAGTATTTT. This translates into CATSTTAASGRADTQYF.